These 10 T cell receptor beta chains were sequenced from one sample in a study of shared clonotypes between healthy human individuals. Only in-frame clones appear in the TCRdb table, and some are missing; sequencing was by immunoSEQ multiplex PCR. The sample consists of fewer than 3 million clones, less than 95% of them appearing once. The sequencing sample was made of naive CD4+ T cells from PBMCs. Subset specified: CD45RA+ positively selected. These receptors were collected from a man aged 18-30 years in good health. Some clones in this sample may be carry-over from other donors' samples.

A note on this clone: The sample has other DNA sequences that encode this CDR3 too. The chain has TRBV4-1 and TRBJ1-4; unclear D gene. CDR3 size: 13 residues. V was pared by 1 base and J by 8 bases, with 8 bases between. Germline V gives CDR1 MGHRA, CDR2 YSYEKL. The CDR3 sequence is CASSQVLGEKLFF. CDR3 DNA: TGCGCCAGCAGCCAAGTCCTAGGAGAAAAACTGTTTTTT.

The chain employs TRBV6-5 and TRBJ1-2; 9 bases line up with TRBD1. After removal of 8 bases from V and 0 bases from J, the junction contained 7 bases not matched to a gene. The CDR3 loop spans 15 amino acids. The germline CDR1 and CDR2 sequences are MNHEY and SVGAGI. The CDR3 sequence is CASQGQGFPNYGYTF. In DNA form, the CDR3 reads TGTGCCAGCCAGGGACAGGGATTTCCTAACTATGGCTACACCTTC.

The chain couples TRBV2 to TRBJ2-3; 12 bases are shared with TRBD2. Unmatched junction bases numbered 17, after V lost 7 bases and J lost 6 bases. The CDR3 totals 18 residues. Germline V gene sequence: CDR1 SNHLY, CDR2 FYNNEI. The CDR3 bases are TGTGCCAGCAAGAGGGGTCTGACTAGCGGGAGACGGGGCGATACGCAGTATTTT. This sequence encodes CASKRGLTSGRRGDTQYF.

The rearrangement joins TRBV14 to TRBJ2-7, with a possible D match to TRBD2 (7 bases). Germline CDR1 is SGHDN and CDR2 is FVKESK. The germline V and J ends were trimmed by 4 bases and 6 bases, with 22 bases remaining between them. CDR3 length: 16 amino acids. The CDR3 protein is CASSPLGGGSQGEQYF. CDR3 bases: TGTGCCAGCAGCCCCTTGGGGGGCGGGAGTCAGGGCGAGCAGTACTTC.

J is TRBJ2-7 and V is TRBV6-1; D unclear. There are 13 residues in the CDR3. V dropped 0 bases and J dropped 4 bases, with 7 bases sitting between them. CDR1 is MNHNS, CDR2 SASEGT, per germline. In DNA, the CDR3 is TGTGCCAGCAGTGAAGCGCTAACGTACGAGCAGTACTTC. Protein sequence: CASSEALTYEQYF.

The chain couples TRBV4-2 to TRBJ1-4; a possible D gene is TRBD1 (5 bases). The CDR3 is 16 residues long. The V end was cut by 0 bases, the J end by 7 bases, with 15 bases between. In germline, CDR1 is LGHNA, CDR2 YNFKEQ. CDR3 amino acids: CASSQETSRGSEKLFF. As DNA, the CDR3 is TGTGCCAGCAGCCAAGAGACGTCCCGGGGGTCTGAAAAACTGTTTTTT.

The rearrangement uses TRBV7-3 and TRBJ2-3, with D perhaps matching TRBD2 (6 bases). Per germline, CDR1 SGHTA and CDR2 FQGTGA. This CDR3 is built from 15 residues. The V end lost 4 bases, the J end lost 3 bases, and 14 bases lay between the germline ends. CDR3 sequence reads: CASSSGSGSTDTQYF. DNA of the CDR3: TGTGCCAGCAGCTCCGGCAGCGGGTCGACAGATACGCAGTATTTT. Full variable domain (missing parts from reference TRBV7-3 and TRBJ2-3): GAGVSQTPSNKVTEKGKYVELRCDPISGHTALYWYRQSLGQGPEFLIYFQGTGAADDSGLPNDRFFAVRPEGSVSTLKIQRTERGDSAVYLCASSSGSGSTDTQYFGPGTRLTVL.

V is TRBV27 and J is TRBJ1-1, with 7 bases fitting TRBD1. CDR3 length equals 12 residues. Germline V gives CDR1 MNHEY, CDR2 SMNVEV (reference sequence). V lost 7 bases, J lost 10 bases, and 9 bases stayed unmatched. CDR3 amino acids: CASKGTAGVAFF. The CDR3 DNA follows: TGTGCCAGCAAAGGGACAGCCGGGGTAGCTTTCTTT.

The chain has TRBV2 and TRBJ2-2; no reliable D call. CDR3 length: 11 residues. Germline CDR1 and CDR2: SNHLY and FYNNEI. Between the trimmed V and J ends, which lost 7 bases and 6 bases, there was a span of 6 bases. CDR3 loop: CASTEAGELFF. The DNA for the CDR3 is TGTGCCAGCACCGAAGCCGGGGAGCTGTTTTTT.

The chain employs TRBV14 and TRBJ2-7; 8 bases agree with TRBD1. V trimming: 1 base; J trimming: 5 bases; junction bases outside the gene matches: 7. Per the germline V gene, CDR1 is SGHDN and CDR2 is FVKESK. The CDR3 is 15 residues long. CDR3 loop: CASSQVRTGRHEQYF. As DNA, the CDR3 is TGTGCCAGCAGCCAAGTCCGGACAGGGAGGCACGAGCAGTACTTC.